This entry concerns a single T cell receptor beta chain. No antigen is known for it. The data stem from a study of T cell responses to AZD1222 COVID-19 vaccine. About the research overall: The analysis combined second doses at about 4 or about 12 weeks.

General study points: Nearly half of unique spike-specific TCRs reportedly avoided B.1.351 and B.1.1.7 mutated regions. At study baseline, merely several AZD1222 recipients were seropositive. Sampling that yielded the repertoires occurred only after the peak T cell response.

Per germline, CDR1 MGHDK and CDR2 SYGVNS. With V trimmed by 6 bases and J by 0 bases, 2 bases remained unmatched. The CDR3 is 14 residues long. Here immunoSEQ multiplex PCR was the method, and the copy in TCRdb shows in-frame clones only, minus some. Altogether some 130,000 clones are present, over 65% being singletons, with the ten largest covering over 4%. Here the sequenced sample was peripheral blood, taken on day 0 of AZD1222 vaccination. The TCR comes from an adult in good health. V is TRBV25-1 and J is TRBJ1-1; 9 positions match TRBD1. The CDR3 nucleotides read TGTGCCAGCAGGGGGACAGGGATGAACACTGAAGCTTTCTTT. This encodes CASRGTGMNTEAFF.